This T cell receptor (beta chain) comes out of a study of T cell responses to AZD1222 COVID-19 vaccine. The CDR3 contains 13 residues. Trimming took off 6 bases at V and 3 bases at J, with 12 bases between the two ends. Germline CDR1 and CDR2: MNHEY and SVGAGI. Produced via immunoSEQ multiplex PCR; TCRdb's table is partial and in-frame only. The data hold around 150,000 clones, with more than 85% observed a single time. This sequence originates from an adult who received the AZD1222 COVID-19 vaccine. The input for sequencing was peripheral blood, taken 28 days after the second AZD1222 dose. V gene TRBV6-5 combines with J gene TRBJ2-7; D is ambiguous. CDR3 in amino acids: CASSHGLHYEQYF. For the CDR3, the DNA is TGTGCCAGCAGCCACGGGCTCCACTACGAGCAGTACTTC.